Listed below are T cell receptor beta chains from one sample, sequenced in a study of CD8 T cells in ankylosing spondylitis. TCRdb recomputed calls from the 5' RACE reads with MiXCR, one row per CDR3 protein. The sample has hundreds of thousands of distinct CDR3 sequences; roughly 10% are singletons. The specimen was blood, either unsorted or a sorted T cell fraction (not recorded which). All receptors come from a male donor with ankylosing spondylitis. Each CDR3 is given with its conserved first and last residue.

TRBV19	TRBJ2-7	CASSAEGSYEQYF
TRBV12-3/TRBV12-4	TRBJ2-1	CASSLGTSRTPEQFF
TRBV6-1	TRBJ2-1	CASSPYEAGPQFF
TRBV7-3	TRBJ1-2	CASSLRGDTNYGYTF
TRBV11-2	TRBJ2-1	CASSPDSYNEQFF
TRBV12-3/TRBV12-4	TRBJ2-3	CASSLGGWAQYF
TRBV20-1	TRBJ2-1	CSASRDIQNEQFF
TRBV7-2	TRBJ2-1	CASSLAGVHNEQFF
TRBV11-2	TRBJ2-7	CASSLTPDVFITYYEQYF
TRBV20-1	TRBJ1-5	CSARGQYGNQPQHF
TRBV24-1	TRBJ2-1	CATSASPGQGKVYNEQFF
TRBV13	TRBJ2-7	CASSIWVGPDTTYEQYF
TRBV29-1	TRBJ1-2	CSVGGPKDSPGYGYTF
TRBV30	TRBJ2-5	CAWSNFRLGARETQYF
TRBV7-9	TRBJ2-5	CASSSREGTETQYF
TRBV7-8	TRBJ2-7	CASTLIVGGYEQYF
TRBV5-1	TRBJ2-1	CASGRGPTRTTDNEQFF
TRBV24-1	TRBJ1-2	CATSDGTGDGHGYTF
TRBV15	TRBJ1-1	CATSRGGQATEAFF
TRBV7-9	TRBJ2-3	CASSLQGEGTDTQYF
TRBV29-1	TRBJ2-7	CSVETRDTSSYEQYF
TRBV6-5	TRBJ1-5	CASSYLIRGSNQPQHF
TRBV18	TRBJ2-4	CASNVQTKNIQYF
TRBV15	TRBJ1-1	CATSRDWWNTEAFF
TRBV29-1	TRBJ2-7	CSVGAGSYEQYF
TRBV20-1	TRBJ2-5	CSARDPGLAQETQYF
TRBV3-1	TRBJ2-1	CASSQPGGNEQFF
TRBV7-9	TRBJ2-5	CASSSLTSAETQYF
TRBV7-9	TRBJ2-3	CASSFVQFTDTQYF
TRBV20-1	TRBJ2-1	CSARTSGSLSEQFF
TRBV6-5	TRBJ2-7	CASSYKRKDYEQYF
TRBV3-1	TRBJ1-5	CTSSSGTGSFNSNQPQHF
TRBV7-9	TRBJ2-1	CASSKAWTSGIRNEQFF
TRBV6-5	TRBJ1-2	CASSYSSLDYYGYTF
TRBV20-1	TRBJ1-5	CSAPNPAFSNQPQHF
TRBV12-3/TRBV12-4	TRBJ1-1	CASSSNTAHTEAFF
TRBV20-1	TRBJ1-5	CSARVPGRRSNQPQHF
TRBV20-1	TRBJ2-2	CSVRPTGDTGELFF
TRBV10-3	TRBJ1-6	CAISAGGGYSPLHF
TRBV14	TRBJ2-3	CASSHADTQYF
TRBV5-4	TRBJ2-3	CASSPWQGDTQYF
TRBV20-1	TRBJ1-6	CSARGVQGTNSPLHF
TRBV9	TRBJ2-3	CASSVVSGADTQYF
TRBV7-9	TRBJ1-6	CASSLGVGSHNSPLHF
TRBV29-1	TRBJ2-5	CSAIPQETQYF
TRBV27	TRBJ1-1	CASSLRRATEAFF
TRBV29-1	TRBJ2-3	CSLKGPTSGSTDTQYF
TRBV2	TRBJ2-3	CASSDGTSRNTDTQYF
TRBV4-3	TRBJ1-1	CASSQKLNTEAFF